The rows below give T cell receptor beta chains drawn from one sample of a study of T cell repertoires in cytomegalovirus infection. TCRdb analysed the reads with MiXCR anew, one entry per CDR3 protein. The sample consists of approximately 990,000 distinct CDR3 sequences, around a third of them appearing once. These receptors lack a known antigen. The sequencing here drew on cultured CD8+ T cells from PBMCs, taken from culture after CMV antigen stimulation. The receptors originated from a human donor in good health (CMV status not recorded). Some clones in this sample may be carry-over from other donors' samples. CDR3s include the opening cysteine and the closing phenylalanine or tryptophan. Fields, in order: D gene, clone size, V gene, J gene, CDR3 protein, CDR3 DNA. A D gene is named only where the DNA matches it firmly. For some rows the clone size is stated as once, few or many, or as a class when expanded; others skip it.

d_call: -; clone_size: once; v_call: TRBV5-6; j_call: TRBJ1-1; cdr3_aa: CACSLEGQGDEAFF; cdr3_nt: TGTGCCTGCAGCTTGGAAGGGCAGGGCGATGAAGCTTTCTTT
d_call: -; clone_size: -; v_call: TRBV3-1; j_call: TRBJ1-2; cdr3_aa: CASSPWAANYGYTF; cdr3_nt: TGTGCCAGCAGCCCGTGGGCAGCTAACTATGGCTACACCTTC
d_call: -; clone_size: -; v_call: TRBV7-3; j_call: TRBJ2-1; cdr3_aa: CASSWGSSSYNEQFF; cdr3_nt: TGTGCCAGCAGTTGGGGTTCGTCCTCCTACAATGAGCAGTTCTTC
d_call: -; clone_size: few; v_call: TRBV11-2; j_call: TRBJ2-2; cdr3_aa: CASSLKRGTGELFF; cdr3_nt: TGTGCCAGCAGCTTAAAGCGAGGTACCGGGGAGCTGTTTTTT
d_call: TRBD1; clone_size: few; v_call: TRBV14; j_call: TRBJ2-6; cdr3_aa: CASSQVQKWTGIIGSGANVLTF; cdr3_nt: TGTGCCAGCAGCCAAGTCCAAAAGTGGACAGGGATCATAGGGTCTGGGGCCAACGTCCTGACTTTC
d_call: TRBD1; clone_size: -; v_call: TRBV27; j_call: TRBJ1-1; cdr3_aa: CASIGQGEQAFF; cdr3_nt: TGTGCCAGCATTGGACAGGGAGAACAAGCTTTCTTT
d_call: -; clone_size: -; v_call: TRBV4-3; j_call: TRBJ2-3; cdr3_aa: CASRQGTGNTDTQYF; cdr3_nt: TGCGCCAGCCGCCAAGGTACAGGGAACACAGATACGCAGTATTTT
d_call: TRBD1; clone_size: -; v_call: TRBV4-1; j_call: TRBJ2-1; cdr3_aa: CASSPGQAADEQFF; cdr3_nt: TGCGCCAGCAGTCCGGGACAGGCCGCGGATGAGCAGTTCTTC
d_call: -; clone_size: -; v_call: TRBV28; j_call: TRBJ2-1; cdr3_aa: CASSKMGGSPYNEQFF; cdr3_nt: TGTGCCAGCAGCAAAATGGGGGGAAGCCCCTACAATGAGCAGTTCTTC
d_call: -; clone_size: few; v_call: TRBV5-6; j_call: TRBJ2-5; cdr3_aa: CASSLPNIPETQYF; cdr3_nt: TGTGCCAGCAGCCTACCCAATATTCCGGAGACCCAGTACTTC
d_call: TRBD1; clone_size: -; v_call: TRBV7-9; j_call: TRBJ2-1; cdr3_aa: CASSPDRDRYYNEQFF; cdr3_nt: TGTGCCAGCAGCCCCGACAGGGACAGGTATTACAATGAGCAGTTCTTC